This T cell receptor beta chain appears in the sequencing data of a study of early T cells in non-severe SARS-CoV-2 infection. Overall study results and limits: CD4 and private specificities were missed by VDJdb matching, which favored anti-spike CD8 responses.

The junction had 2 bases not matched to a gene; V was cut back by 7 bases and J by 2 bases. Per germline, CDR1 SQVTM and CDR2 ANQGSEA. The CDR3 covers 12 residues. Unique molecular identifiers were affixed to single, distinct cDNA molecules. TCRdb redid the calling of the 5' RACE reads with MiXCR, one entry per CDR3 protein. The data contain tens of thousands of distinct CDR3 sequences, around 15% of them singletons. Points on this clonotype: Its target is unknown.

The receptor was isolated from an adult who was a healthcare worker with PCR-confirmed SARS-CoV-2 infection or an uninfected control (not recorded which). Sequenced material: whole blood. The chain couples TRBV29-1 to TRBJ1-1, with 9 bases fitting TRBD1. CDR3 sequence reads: CSGGQGNTEAFF. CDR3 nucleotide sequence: TGCAGCGGGGGACAGGGTAACACTGAAGCTTTCTTT.